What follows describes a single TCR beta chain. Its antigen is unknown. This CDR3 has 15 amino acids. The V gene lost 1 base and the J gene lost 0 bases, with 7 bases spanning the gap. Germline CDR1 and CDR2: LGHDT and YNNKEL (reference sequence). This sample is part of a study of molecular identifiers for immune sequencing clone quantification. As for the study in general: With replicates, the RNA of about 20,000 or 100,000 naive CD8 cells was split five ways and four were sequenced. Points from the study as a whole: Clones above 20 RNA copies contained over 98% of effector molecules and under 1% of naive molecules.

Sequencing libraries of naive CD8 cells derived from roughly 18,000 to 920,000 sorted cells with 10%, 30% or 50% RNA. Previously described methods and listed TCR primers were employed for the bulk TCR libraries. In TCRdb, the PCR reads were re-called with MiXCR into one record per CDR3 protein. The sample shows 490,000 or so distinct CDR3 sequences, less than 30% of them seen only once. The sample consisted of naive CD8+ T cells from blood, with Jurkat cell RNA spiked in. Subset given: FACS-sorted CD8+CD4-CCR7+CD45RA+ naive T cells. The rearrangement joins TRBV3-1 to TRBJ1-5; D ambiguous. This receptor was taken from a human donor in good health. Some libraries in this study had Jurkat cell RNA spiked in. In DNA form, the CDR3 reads TGTGCCAGCAGCCAAGGCCTGTATAGCAATCAGCCCCAGCATTTT. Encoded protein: CASSQGLYSNQPQHF.